These 23 T cell receptor beta chains came from one sample sequenced in a study of blood T cell repertoires in COVID-19. The method was immunoSEQ multiplex PCR; TCRdb's version includes in-frame clones alone and lacks a portion of them. The sample lists 180,000 or so clones, roughly 89% occurring once. The sequencing input was PBMCs or T cells enriched from blood (not recorded which). The receptors derive from a woman between 35 and 50 years old with acute COVID-19.

The genes are TRBV7-9 and TRBJ1-4; D is ambiguous. The V gene lost 5 bases and the J gene lost 5 bases, with 12 bases spanning the gap. This CDR3 has 14 residues. CDR1 and CDR2 from the germline V gene are SEHNR and FQNEAQ (reference sequence). The CDR3 bases are TGTGCCAGCAGCGAAACTAGGGCGAATGAAAAACTGTTTTTT. Translated, it gives CASSETRANEKLFF. Drawing the rest from reference TRBV7-9 and TRBJ1-4, the complete variable domain is DTGVSQNPRHKITKRGQNVTFRCDPISEHNRLYWYRQTLGQGPEFLTYFQNEAQLEKSRLLSDRFSAERPKGSFSTLEIQRTEQGDSAMYLCASSETRANEKLFFGSGTQLSVL.

The rearrangement joins TRBV28 to TRBJ2-1; D remains unclear. The CDR3 covers 11 residues. Between the trimmed V and J ends, which lost 8 bases and 4 bases, there was a span of 6 bases. Germline CDR1 MDHEN, CDR2 SYDVKM. CDR3 region: CASSQYNEQFF. The CDR3 coding sequence is TGTGCCAGCTCTCAGTACAATGAGCAGTTCTTC.

This sequence joins TRBV30 and TRBJ1-5; D possibly corresponds to TRBD1 (6 bases). Germline values: CDR1 GTSNPN, CDR2 SVGIG (reference sequence). The CDR3 is 14 residues long. Trimming took 3 bases from V and 1 from J, leaving 10 bases between them. The CDR3 region has the DNA TGTGCCTGGAGGGGGGCTGGAAGCAATCAGCCCCAGCATTTT. Translating it yields CAWRGAGSNQPQHF.

The rearrangement uses TRBV7-9 and TRBJ2-3; 11 positions match TRBD2. Per the germline V gene, CDR1 is SEHNR and CDR2 is FQNEAQ (reference sequence). The CDR3 length is 17 residues. V shed 1 base and J 5 bases; nucleotides not matched to a gene: 8. The DNA of the CDR3 is TGTGCCAGCAGCTTAGGGGTAGCGGGAGGGCCAGGAGATACGCAGTATTTT. Translated: CASSLGVAGGPGDTQYF.

The gene calls are TRBV4-2 and TRBJ2-2; 10 nucleotides align to TRBD1. V dropped 0 bases and J dropped 6; count of bases not matched to a gene: 7. The CDR3 totals 17 residues. From germline, CDR1 is LGHNA and CDR2 YNFKEQ. The chain's CDR3 is CASSQDRTGGIAGELFF. CDR3 nucleotides: TGTGCCAGCAGCCAAGATCGGACAGGGGGAATTGCCGGGGAGCTGTTTTTT.

The rearrangement uses TRBV5-1 and TRBJ2-1, with no clear D. The length of the CDR3 is 16 residues. V dropped 4 bases and J dropped 6 bases, with 20 bases sitting between them. Germline lookup yields CDR1 SGHRS and CDR2 YFSETQ. The chain's CDR3 is CASSRSESRLGNEQFF. The CDR3 DNA follows: TGCGCCAGCAGCCGGAGTGAATCTAGGCTGGGCAATGAGCAGTTCTTC. Full variable domain (missing parts from reference TRBV5-1 and TRBJ2-1): KAGVTQTPRYLIKTRGQQVTLSCSPISGHRSVSWYQQTPGQGLQFLFEYFSETQRNKGNFPGRFSGRQFSNSRSEMNVSTLELGDSALYLCASSRSESRLGNEQFFGPGTRLTVL.

The rearrangement joins TRBV21-1 to TRBJ2-1; the listed D gene, TRBD2, was not tested against the DNA. TRBV21-1 is a pseudogene. This CDR3 is 19 amino acids long. The CDR3 nucleotides read TGTGCCAGCAGCAAAGGGACTAGCGGGGGGGCAAGCTCCTACAATGAGCAGTTCTTC. This gives the protein CASSKGTSGGASSYNEQFF.

The chain has TRBV24-1 and TRBJ2-1, with a weak D call TRBD2 (7 bases). Germline assignment: CDR1 KGHDR and CDR2 SFDVKD. Trimming stripped 9 bases from V and 4 bases from J, with 18 bases between. CDR3 size: 15 residues. The CDR3 nucleotides are TGTGCCACCGAACTTAGGGGGGAGGGTTACAATGAGCAGTTCTTC. It specifies CATELRGEGYNEQFF.

The chain employs TRBV28 and TRBJ2-1, with 7 positions matching TRBD1. The CDR3 consists of 15 residues. Germline assignment: CDR1 MDHEN and CDR2 SYDVKM. J gave up 2 bases and V 5 bases, and 6 bases lay outside the gene matches. CDR3 sequence: CASSPRDRTYNEQFF. Written as DNA, the CDR3 is TGTGCCAGCAGTCCCCGGGACAGAACCTACAATGAGCAGTTCTTC.

The chain is built from TRBV7-6 and TRBJ2-3, with a tentative D call TRBD2 (6 bases). CDR1 and CDR2 from the germline V gene are SGHVS and FNYEAQ. The V end lost 1 base, the J end lost 0 bases, and 11 bases lay between the germline ends. The CDR3 consists of 16 residues. The chain's CDR3 is CASSLVSGGSTDTQYF. The CDR3 DNA sequence: TGTGCCAGCAGCTTAGTTAGCGGCGGGAGCACAGATACGCAGTATTTT.

In DNA form, the CDR3 reads TGCGCCAGCAGTGAGTCGAAAGGATTTGCGAGGAGAAAGACCCAGTACTTC. It encodes CASSESKGFARRKTQYF. The chain is built from TRBV10-1 and TRBJ2-5; D call uncertain. The CDR3 covers 17 residues. Per the germline V gene, CDR1 is WNHNN and CDR2 is SYGVQD (reference sequence). Trimming stripped 0 bases from V and 6 bases from J, with 20 bases between.

The V and J genes are TRBV7-9 and TRBJ1-5, with D tentatively TRBD1 (5 bases). Germline loops: CDR1 SEHNR, CDR2 FQNEAQ (reference sequence). This CDR3 has 16 amino acids. With 0 bases removed from V and 2 bases from J, the gap between germline ends came to 11 bases. The CDR3 DNA reads TGTGCCAGCAGCTTAGCCGGGGGTATAGGCAATCAGCCCCAGCATTTT. This codes for CASSLAGGIGNQPQHF.

The CDR3 DNA follows: TGCGCCAGCAGCTTGGTGGGACAGGTAACCTCGGGACGCTACACCTTC. Residues: CASSLVGQVTSGRYTF. V is TRBV5-1 and J is TRBJ1-2; 8 nucleotides align to TRBD1. This CDR3 spans 16 amino acids. CDR1 SGHRS and CDR2 YFSETQ come from the germline V gene. The junction had 13 bases not matched to a gene; V was cut back by 0 bases and J by 9 bases.

The chain uses TRBV20-1 and TRBJ2-5; tentatively, D is TRBD2 (6 bases). With 3 bases removed from V and 2 bases from J, the gap between germline ends came to 13 bases. Per germline, CDR1 DFQATT and CDR2 SNEGSKA (reference sequence). This CDR3 region has 14 residues. CDR3 amino acids: CSASPGSVQETQYF. DNA for the CDR3: TGCAGTGCTAGTCCCGGGAGCGTACAAGAGACCCAGTACTTC.

The chain joins TRBV29-1 to TRBJ2-5; 12 bases fit TRBD2. This CDR3 comprises 16 residues. Trimming at V came to 7 bases and at J to 4 bases, leaving 13 bases not matched to a gene. Per germline, CDR1 SQVTM and CDR2 ANQGSEA. In DNA form, the CDR3 reads TGCAGCGCCGGATGGGGGTTACTAGCGGGAGGAGAGACCCAGTACTTC. This encodes CSAGWGLLAGGETQYF. The full variable domain, with the rest looked up from reference TRBV29-1 and TRBJ2-5, is SAVISQKPSRDICQRGTSLTIQCQVDSQVTMMFWYRQQPGQSLTLIATANQGSEATYESGFVIDKFPISRPNLTFSTLTVSNMSPEDSSIYLCSAGWGLLAGGETQYFGPGTRLLVL.

The V gene is TRBV4-1, the J gene TRBJ1-1; a possible D gene is TRBD1 (6 bases). Trimming took off 0 bases at V and 4 bases at J, with 12 bases between the two ends. The CDR3 has 15 residues. Germline V gene data show CDR1 as MGHRA and CDR2 as YSYEKL. The CDR3: CASSQDRGAGTEAFF. The CDR3 DNA is TGCGCCAGCAGCCAAGATCGGGGGGCTGGCACTGAAGCTTTCTTT.

The chain recombines TRBV5-4 with TRBJ1-1; a weak D match, TRBD1 (5 bases). This CDR3 region has 13 residues. Trimming took off 9 bases at V and 0 bases at J, with 12 bases between the two ends. Germline-derived CDR1 and CDR2 are SGHNT and YYREEE (reference sequence). The CDR3, as DNA: TGTGCCATCGCGACGGACATGAACACTGAAGCTTTCTTT. Encoded protein: CAIATDMNTEAFF.

The gene calls are TRBV3-1 (or the pseudogene TRBV3-2) and TRBJ2-2; 8 bases match TRBD1. The CDR3 contains 16 residues. With V trimmed by 2 bases and J by 1 base, 3 bases remained unmatched. Germline assignment: CDR1 LGHDT and CDR2 YNNKEL (reference sequence). This chain's CDR3 is CASSQRTGMNTGELFF. CDR3 coding DNA: TGTGCCAGCAGCCAAAGGACAGGGATGAACACCGGGGAGCTGTTTTTT.

This clone appeared once. V is TRBV28 and J is TRBJ2-7; 8 positions agree with TRBD2. The germline V gene encodes CDR1 MDHEN and CDR2 SYDVKM. The CDR3 is 15 amino acids. V gave up 3 bases and J gave up 5 bases; unmatched junction bases: 9. As DNA, the CDR3 is TGTGCCAGCAGTTTTAATCGGGGGGGCCGCCACGAGCAGTACTTC. Its protein is CASSFNRGGRHEQYF.

The gene calls are TRBV12-3 or TRBV12-4 and TRBJ2-1; no clear D gene. V lost 1 base and J 6 bases, leaving 7 bases between the germline ends. This CDR3 spans 13 amino acids. CDR3 sequence reads: CASSLDNTNEQFF. The CDR3 nucleotides read TGTGCCAGCAGTTTAGACAATACCAATGAGCAGTTCTTC.

The J gene is TRBJ2-1, the V gene TRBV10-2; TRBD2 aligns across 10 bases. Germline lookup yields CDR1 WSHSY and CDR2 SAAADI. Trimming removed 8 bases from V and 2 bases from J; junction bases left unmatched: 0. CDR3 length: 13 residues. The CDR3 DNA is TGCGCCAGCCTAGCGGGAGCCTACAATGAGCAGTTCTTC. Its protein is CASLAGAYNEQFF.

The chain links TRBV5-5 to TRBJ1-5, with 8 positions matching TRBD1. V dropped 3 bases and J dropped 4; count of bases not matched to a gene: 6. CDR1 is SGHKS, CDR2 YYEKEE, per germline (reference sequence). CDR3 length: 15 amino acids. The CDR3 bases are TGTGCCAGCAGCTGGCTAGGGACAGGTAATCAGCCCCAGCATTTT. It specifies CASSWLGTGNQPQHF.

This chain connects TRBV7-9 to TRBJ2-2, with TRBD1 matching over 7 bases. The CDR3 totals 15 residues. Germline assignment: CDR1 SEHNR and CDR2 FQNEAQ (reference sequence). V gave up 3 bases and J gave up 6 bases; unmatched junction bases: 7. CDR3: CASSFDLQGPGELFF. CDR3 nucleotide sequence: TGTGCCAGCAGCTTCGACCTACAGGGGCCCGGGGAGCTGTTTTTT. Complete variable domain (other parts from reference TRBV7-9 and TRBJ2-2): DTGVSQNPRHKITKRGQNVTFRCDPISEHNRLYWYRQTLGQGPEFLTYFQNEAQLEKSRLLSDRFSAERPKGSFSTLEIQRTEQGDSAMYLCASSFDLQGPGELFFGEGSRLTVL.